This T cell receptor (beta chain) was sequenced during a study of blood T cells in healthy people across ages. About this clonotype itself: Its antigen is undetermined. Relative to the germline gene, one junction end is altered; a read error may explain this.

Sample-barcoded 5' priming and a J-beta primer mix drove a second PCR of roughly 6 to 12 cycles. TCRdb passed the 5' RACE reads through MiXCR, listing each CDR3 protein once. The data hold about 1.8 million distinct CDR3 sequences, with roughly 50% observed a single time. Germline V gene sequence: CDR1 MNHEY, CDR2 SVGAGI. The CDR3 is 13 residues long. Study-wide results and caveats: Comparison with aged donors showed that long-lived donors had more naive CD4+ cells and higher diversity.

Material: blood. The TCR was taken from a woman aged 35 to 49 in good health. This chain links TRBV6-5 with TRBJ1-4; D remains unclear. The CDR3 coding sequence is TGTGCCAGCAGTGACTCGATTGACGGAAAACTGTTTTTT. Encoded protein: CASSDSIDGKLFF.